The 8 T cell receptor beta chains reported below all come from one sample, sequenced in a study of cytomegalovirus exposure and HLA in healthy donors. 60 Vbeta and 13 Jbeta primers were used in PCR. This table comes from immunoSEQ multiplex PCR, and its TCRdb copy is limited to in-frame clones, with some not included. Of roughly 150,000 clones detected, around 80% appear once; the ten largest clones hold about 5.6%. The sequenced sample consisted of PBMCs. The receptors come from a man aged 25 to 40 in good health and CMV-seropositive.

V is TRBV11-2 and J is TRBJ2-7, with 16 bases aligning to TRBD2. With V trimmed by 5 bases and J by 7 bases, 5 bases remained unmatched. In germline, CDR1 is SGHAT, CDR2 FQNNGV. The CDR3 is made up of 15 amino acids. Here the CDR3 reads CASSTGLAGGWEQYF. The CDR3 coding sequence is TGTGCCAGCAGCACGGGACTAGCGGGAGGGTGGGAGCAGTACTTC.

The rearrangement links TRBV28 to TRBJ2-4; the match to TRBD1 covers 11 bases. Germline V gene lookup returns CDR1 MDHEN and CDR2 SYDVKM. V was clipped by 3 bases and J by 8 bases; unmatched bases: 6. This CDR3 has 15 residues. CDR3 sequence (DNA): TGTGCCAGCAGTTTTCGAGGACAGGGGGCGCACATTCAGTACTTC. It specifies CASSFRGQGAHIQYF.

V and J are TRBV28 and TRBJ2-2; 8 bases match TRBD2. The CDR3 has 14 residues. The germline CDR1 and CDR2 sequences are MDHEN and SYDVKM. V trimming: 4 bases; J trimming: 9 bases; junction bases outside the gene matches: 7. The CDR3 DNA is TGTGCCAGCAGTTCGGATAGCGGGAACAGGGAGCTGTTTTTT. It encodes CASSSDSGNRELFF.

The DNA of the CDR3 is TGTGCCAGCAGCTTAATCGGGGTGAAAAATTCACCCCTCCACTTT. Translated: CASSLIGVKNSPLHF. V is TRBV5-8 and J is TRBJ1-6; no reliable D call. This CDR3 is 15 amino acids long. The germline CDR1 and CDR2 sequences are SGHTS and YDEGEE. V gave up 2 bases and J gave up 7 bases, with 13 bases separating them.

The chain has TRBV23-1 and TRBJ2-3, with D tentatively TRBD1 (6 bases). TRBV23-1 is known as an ORF, though its function is uncertain. V was clipped by 6 bases and J by 2 bases, with 18 bases between them. The CDR3 is 16 residues long. CDR3 DNA: TGCGCCAGCAGCCCTCCCCCGGGACACAACACAGATACGCAGTATTTT. This sequence encodes CASSPPPGHNTDTQYF.

The V and J genes are TRBV28 and TRBJ2-3; 11 positions match TRBD1. Germline V gene lookup returns CDR1 MDHEN and CDR2 SYDVKM. The CDR3 is 16 amino acids. V was pared by 5 bases and J by 5 bases, with 9 bases of the junction left unmatched. This CDR3 reads CASSTRTGGEQDTQYF. The CDR3 DNA reads TGTGCCAGCAGTACCCGGACAGGGGGCGAACAAGATACGCAGTATTTT.

This CDR3 reads CASRTLAGGSYEQYF. Written as DNA, the CDR3 is TGTGCCAGTAGGACACTAGCGGGAGGTTCCTACGAGCAGTACTTC. The rearrangement uses TRBV19 and TRBJ2-7, with 12 bases lining up with TRBD2. This CDR3 is built from 15 residues. Germline V gene sequence: CDR1 LNHDA, CDR2 SQIVND (reference sequence). The J segment lost 1 base and the V segment lost 6 bases, leaving 4 bases of the junction unmatched.

The rearrangement joins TRBV5-4 to TRBJ1-3; D is uncertain. Germline V gene sequence: CDR1 SGHNT, CDR2 YYREEE (reference sequence). Trimming pared 1 base from V and 4 bases from J, leaving 9 bases between. The length of the CDR3 is 14 residues. The CDR3 loop reads CASSLSTQGNTIYF. CDR3 nucleotides: TGTGCCAGCAGCTTGTCCACCCAGGGAAACACCATATATTTT.